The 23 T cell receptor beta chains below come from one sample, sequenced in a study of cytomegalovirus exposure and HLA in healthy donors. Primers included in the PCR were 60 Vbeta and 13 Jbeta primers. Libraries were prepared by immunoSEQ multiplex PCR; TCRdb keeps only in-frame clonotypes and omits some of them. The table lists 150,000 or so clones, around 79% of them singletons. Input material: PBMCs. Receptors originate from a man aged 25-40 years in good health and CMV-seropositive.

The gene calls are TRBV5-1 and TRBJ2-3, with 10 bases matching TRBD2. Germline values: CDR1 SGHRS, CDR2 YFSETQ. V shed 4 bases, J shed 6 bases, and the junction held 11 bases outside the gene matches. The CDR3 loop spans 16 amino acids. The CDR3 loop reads CASSTGTSVGEDTQYF. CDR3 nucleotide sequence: TGCGCCAGCAGCACCGGGACTAGCGTGGGGGAGGATACGCAGTATTTT.

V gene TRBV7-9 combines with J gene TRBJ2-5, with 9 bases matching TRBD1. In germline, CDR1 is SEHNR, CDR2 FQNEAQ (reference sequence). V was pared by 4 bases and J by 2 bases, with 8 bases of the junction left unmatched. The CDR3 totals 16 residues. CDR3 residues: CASSSSFGTGQETQYF. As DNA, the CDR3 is TGTGCCAGCAGCTCATCTTTCGGGACAGGGCAAGAGACCCAGTACTTC.

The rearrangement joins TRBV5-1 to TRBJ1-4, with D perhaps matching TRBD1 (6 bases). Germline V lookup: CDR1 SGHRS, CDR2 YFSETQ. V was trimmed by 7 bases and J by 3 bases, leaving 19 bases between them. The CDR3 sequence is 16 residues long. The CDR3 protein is CASQTGLVRANEKLFF. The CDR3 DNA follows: TGCGCCAGCCAGACAGGTCTGGTCCGGGCTAATGAAAAACTGTTTTTT.

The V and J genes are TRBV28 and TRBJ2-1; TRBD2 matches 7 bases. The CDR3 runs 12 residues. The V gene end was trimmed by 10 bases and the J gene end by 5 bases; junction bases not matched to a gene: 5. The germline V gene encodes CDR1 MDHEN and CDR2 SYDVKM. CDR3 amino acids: CAISSGNNEQFF. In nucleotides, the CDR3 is TGTGCCATATCTAGCGGAAACAATGAGCAGTTCTTC.

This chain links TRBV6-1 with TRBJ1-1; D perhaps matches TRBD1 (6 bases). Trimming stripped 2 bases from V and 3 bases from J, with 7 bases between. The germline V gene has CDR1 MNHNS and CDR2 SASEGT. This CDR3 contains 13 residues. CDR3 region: CASSENRDTEAFF. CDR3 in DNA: TGTGCCAGCAGTGAAAACAGGGACACTGAAGCTTTCTTT.

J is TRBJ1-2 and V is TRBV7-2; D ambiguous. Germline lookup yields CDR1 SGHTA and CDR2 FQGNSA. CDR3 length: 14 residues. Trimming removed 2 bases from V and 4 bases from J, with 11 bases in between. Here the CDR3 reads CASSLLGESYGYTF. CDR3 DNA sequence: TGTGCCAGCAGCTTACTGGGAGAAAGCTATGGCTACACCTTC. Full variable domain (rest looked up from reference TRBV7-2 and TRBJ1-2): GAGVSQSPSNKVTEKGKDVELRCDPISGHTALYWYRQSLGQGLEFLIYFQGNSAPDKSGLPSDRFSAERTGGSVSTLTIQRTQQEDSAVYLCASSLLGESYGYTFGSGTRLTVV.

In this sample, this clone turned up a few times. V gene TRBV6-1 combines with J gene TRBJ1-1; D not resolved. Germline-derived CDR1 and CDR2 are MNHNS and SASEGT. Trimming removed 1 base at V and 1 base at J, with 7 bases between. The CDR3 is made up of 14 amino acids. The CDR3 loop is CASSEGRPNTEAFF. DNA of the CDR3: TGTGCCAGCAGTGAAGGGCGGCCGAACACTGAAGCTTTCTTT.

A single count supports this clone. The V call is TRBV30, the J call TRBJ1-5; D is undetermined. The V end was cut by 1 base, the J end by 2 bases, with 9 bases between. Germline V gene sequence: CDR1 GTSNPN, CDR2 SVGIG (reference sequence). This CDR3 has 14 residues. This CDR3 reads CAWSGVYGNQPQHF. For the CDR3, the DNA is TGTGCCTGGAGTGGCGTATACGGCAATCAGCCCCAGCATTTT. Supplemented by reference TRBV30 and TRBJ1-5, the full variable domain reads SQTIHQWPATLVQPVGSPLSLECTVEGTSNPNLYWYRQAAGRGLQLLFYSVGIGQISSEVPQNLSASRPQDRQFILSSKKLLLSDSGFYLCAWSGVYGNQPQHFGDGTRLSIL.

The CDR3 DNA follows: TGTGCCAGCAGCTTAAAGGGGGAGACCCAGTACTTC. Amino acid sequence: CASSLKGETQYF. The V gene is TRBV11-3, the J gene TRBJ2-5, with a tentative D call TRBD1 (5 bases). Trimming took off 2 bases at V and 5 bases at J, with 6 bases between the two ends. The germline gives CDR1 SGHNT, CDR2 YENEEA. The CDR3 has 12 residues.

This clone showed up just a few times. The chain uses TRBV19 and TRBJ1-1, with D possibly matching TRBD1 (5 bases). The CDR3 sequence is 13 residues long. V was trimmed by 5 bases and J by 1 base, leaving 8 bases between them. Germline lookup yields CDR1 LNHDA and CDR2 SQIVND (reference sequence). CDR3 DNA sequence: TGTGCCAGTAGTCTCGGACAGAACACTGAAGCTTTCTTT. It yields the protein CASSLGQNTEAFF.

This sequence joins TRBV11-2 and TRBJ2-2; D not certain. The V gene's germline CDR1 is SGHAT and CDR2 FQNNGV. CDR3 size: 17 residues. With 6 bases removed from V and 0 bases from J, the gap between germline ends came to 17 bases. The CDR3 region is CASRYLDRSANTGELFF. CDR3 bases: TGTGCCAGCAGGTACTTGGATCGGAGCGCGAACACCGGGGAGCTGTTTTTT.

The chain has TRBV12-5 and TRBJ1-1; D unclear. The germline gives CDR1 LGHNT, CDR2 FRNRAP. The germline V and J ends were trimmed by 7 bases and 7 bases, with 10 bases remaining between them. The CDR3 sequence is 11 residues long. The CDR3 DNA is TGTGCTAGTGTGGAGGGATATGAAGCTTTCTTT. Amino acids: CASVEGYEAFF.

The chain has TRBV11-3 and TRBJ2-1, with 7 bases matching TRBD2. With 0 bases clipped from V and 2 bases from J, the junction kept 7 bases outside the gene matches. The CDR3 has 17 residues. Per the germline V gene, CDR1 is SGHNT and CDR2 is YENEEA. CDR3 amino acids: CASSLDQGGGTYNEQFF. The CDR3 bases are TGTGCCAGCAGCTTAGATCAGGGCGGGGGAACCTACAATGAGCAGTTCTTC.

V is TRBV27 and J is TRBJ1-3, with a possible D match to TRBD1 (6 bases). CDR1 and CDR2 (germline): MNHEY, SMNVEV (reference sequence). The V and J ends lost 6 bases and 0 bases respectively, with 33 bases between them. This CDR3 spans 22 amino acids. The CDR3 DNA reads TGTGCCAGCAGCCCTGATTCCGGGGTTGGCCCGGGACACCTCTTCTCTGGAAACACCATATATTTT. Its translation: CASSPDSGVGPGHLFSGNTIYF.

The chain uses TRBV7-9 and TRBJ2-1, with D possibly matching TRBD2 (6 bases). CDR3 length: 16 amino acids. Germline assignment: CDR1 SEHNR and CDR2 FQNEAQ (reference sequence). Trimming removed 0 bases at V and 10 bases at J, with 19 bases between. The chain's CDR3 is CASSLAPATDRGEQFF. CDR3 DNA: TGTGCCAGCAGCTTAGCCCCTGCTACGGACCGGGGGGAGCAGTTCTTC.

CDR3 in amino acids: CAAQRDSAYEQYF. CDR3 in DNA: TGTGCCGCGCAGAGGGACAGTGCCTACGAGCAGTACTTC. This chain joins TRBV6-5 and TRBJ2-7; 7 positions agree with TRBD1. The CDR3 covers 13 residues. From germline, CDR1 is MNHEY and CDR2 SVGAGI. The V and J ends lost 11 bases and 2 bases, in that order; junction bases with no gene match: 9.

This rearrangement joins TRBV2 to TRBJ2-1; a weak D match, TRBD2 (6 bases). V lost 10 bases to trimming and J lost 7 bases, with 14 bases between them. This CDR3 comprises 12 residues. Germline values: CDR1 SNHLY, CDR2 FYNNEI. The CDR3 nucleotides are TGTGCCACGGAGGGCCAAGCGAATGAGCAGTTCTTC. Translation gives CATEGQANEQFF.

In nucleotides, the CDR3 is TGTGCCAGCAGTGAAGCGCCGGTAGCGGGAGAAGGTGAGCAGTTCTTC. Residues: CASSEAPVAGEGEQFF. The chain carries TRBV6-1 and TRBJ2-1, with 9 bases aligning to TRBD2. The CDR3 runs to 16 residues. Per the germline V gene, CDR1 is MNHNS and CDR2 is SASEGT. The junction had 9 bases not matched to a gene; V was cut back by 0 bases and J by 9 bases.

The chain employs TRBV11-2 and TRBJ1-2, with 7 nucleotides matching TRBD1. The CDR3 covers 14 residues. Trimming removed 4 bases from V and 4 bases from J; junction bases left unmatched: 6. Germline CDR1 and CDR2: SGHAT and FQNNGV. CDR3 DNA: TGTGCCAGCAGCTCGGGGACAGCGTCCTATGGCTACACCTTC. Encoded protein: CASSSGTASYGYTF.

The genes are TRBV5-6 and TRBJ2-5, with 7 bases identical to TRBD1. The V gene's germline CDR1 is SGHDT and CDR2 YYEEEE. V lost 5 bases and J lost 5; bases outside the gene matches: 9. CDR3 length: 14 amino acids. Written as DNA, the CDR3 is TGTGCCAGCAGTGGGTTTCTCAGGGGGGAGACCCAGTACTTC. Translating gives CASSGFLRGETQYF.

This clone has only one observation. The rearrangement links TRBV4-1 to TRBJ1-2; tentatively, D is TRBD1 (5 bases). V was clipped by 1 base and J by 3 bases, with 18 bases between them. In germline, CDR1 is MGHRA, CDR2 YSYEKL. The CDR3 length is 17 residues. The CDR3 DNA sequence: TGCGCCAGCAGCCAAGCTAAGGGGAGGGCCTTAGACTATGGCTACACCTTC. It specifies CASSQAKGRALDYGYTF.

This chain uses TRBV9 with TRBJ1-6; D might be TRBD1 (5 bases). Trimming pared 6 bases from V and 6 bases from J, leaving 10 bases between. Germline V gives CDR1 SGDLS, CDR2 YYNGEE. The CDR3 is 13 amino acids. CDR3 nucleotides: TGTGCCAGCACTTTCGGGGGTAATTCACCCCTCCACTTT. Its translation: CASTFGGNSPLHF.

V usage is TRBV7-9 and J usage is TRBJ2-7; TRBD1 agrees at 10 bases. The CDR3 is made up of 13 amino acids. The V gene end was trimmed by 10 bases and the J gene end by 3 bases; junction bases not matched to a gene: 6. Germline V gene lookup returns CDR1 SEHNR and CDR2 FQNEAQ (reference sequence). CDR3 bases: TGTGCCACCCGACAGGGGGCGAGCTACGAGCAGTACTTC. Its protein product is CATRQGASYEQYF.